Below are 29 T cell receptor beta chains sequenced from a single sample in a study of shared clonotypes between healthy human individuals. The data were produced by immunoSEQ multiplex PCR, yet TCRdb's version contains in-frame clones alone and is incomplete. The sample shows 2,500,000 or so clones, around 90% of them seen only once. The specimen was naive CD4+ T cells from PBMCs. As for subset: CD45RA+ positively selected. All receptors derive from a man aged 18 to 29 in good health. Some clones in this sample may be carry-over from other donors' samples.

In this sample, this clone turned up a few times. This chain links TRBV2 with TRBJ1-1, with a tentative D call TRBD1 (5 bases). V was clipped by 1 base and J by 4 bases, with 16 bases between them. Germline values: CDR1 SNHLY, CDR2 FYNNEI. The CDR3 runs 16 residues. The CDR3 spells CASSEVGAWEGTEAFF. The DNA for the CDR3 is TGTGCCAGCAGTGAAGTTGGGGCCTGGGAGGGCACTGAAGCTTTCTTT.

This clone was seen once. The gene calls are TRBV7-3 and TRBJ2-3, with D unclear. Trimming cost V 1 base and J 5 bases, with 7 bases left between them. Germline V gene data show CDR1 as SGHTA and CDR2 as FQGTGA. The CDR3 spans 13 residues. CDR3 amino acids: CASSLNRQDTQYF. The CDR3 DNA reads TGTGCCAGCAGCTTAAACCGCCAAGATACGCAGTATTTT.

V usage is TRBV28 and J usage is TRBJ1-4; D remains unclear. Germline V gives CDR1 MDHEN, CDR2 SYDVKM. Trimming pared 7 bases from V and 8 bases from J, leaving 14 bases between. The CDR3 is 13 residues long. The CDR3 reads CASTPPGREKLFF. Here the CDR3 DNA reads TGTGCCAGCACCCCCCCGGGTCGAGAAAAACTGTTTTTT.

This chain's CDR3 is CASSQVGQRAGGDTQYF. DNA of the CDR3: TGCGCCAGCAGCCAAGTGGGGCAGCGGGCAGGTGGAGATACGCAGTATTTT. The J gene is TRBJ2-3, the V gene TRBV4-1; TRBD2 is a possible D gene (6 bases). Germline CDR1 and CDR2: MGHRA and YSYEKL. The CDR3 has 17 residues. Trimming stripped 1 base from V and 5 bases from J, with 19 bases between.

In DNA form, the CDR3 reads TGTGCCAGCAGTTACTTAGCGGGAGGAAGCTCCTACGAGCAGTACTTC. It is translated as CASSYLAGGSSYEQYF. This chain connects TRBV28 to TRBJ2-7, with 10 bases lining up with TRBD2. Germline-derived CDR1 and CDR2 are MDHEN and SYDVKM. J was trimmed by 0 bases and V by 4 bases; bases with no gene match: 6. The CDR3 extends over 16 amino acids.

In this sample, this clone turned up once. V and J are TRBV7-2 and TRBJ2-2, with 10 bases fitting TRBD1. V gave up 3 bases and J gave up 0 bases; unmatched junction bases: 4. The CDR3 is 17 residues long. Germline V gene data show CDR1 as SGHTA and CDR2 as FQGNSA. CDR3 amino acids: CASSLGQGTTNTGELFF. DNA for the CDR3: TGTGCCAGCAGCTTGGGACAGGGGACCACGAACACCGGGGAGCTGTTTTTT.

This clone was detected a few times. Other DNA sequences in the same sample also yield this CDR3. The rearrangement links TRBV7-2 to TRBJ2-2; D uncertain. The CDR3 is 14 residues long. Germline V gene lookup returns CDR1 SGHTA and CDR2 FQGNSA. Deletions cut 1 base from V and 1 base from J, with 4 bases between. The chain's CDR3 is CASSLGVNTGELFF. The CDR3 DNA sequence: TGTGCCAGCAGCTTAGGGGTGAACACCGGGGAGCTGTTTTTT.

The chain is built from TRBV5-4 and TRBJ2-1; 13 nucleotides agree with TRBD2. The CDR3 contains 15 residues. Germline CDR1 reads SGHNT; CDR2 reads YYREEE (reference sequence). J lost 8 bases, V lost 5 bases, and 7 bases had no gene match. The CDR3 region has the DNA TGTGCCAGCAGTTCGACTAGCGGGAGGATCTATGAGCAGTTCTTC. Translation gives CASSSTSGRIYEQFF. Drawing the rest from reference TRBV5-4 and TRBJ2-1, the complete variable domain is ETGVTQSPTHLIKTRGQQVTLRCSSQSGHNTVSWYQQALGQGPQFIFQYYREEENGRGNFPPRFSGLQFPNYSSELNVNALELDDSALYLCASSSTSGRIYEQFFGPGTRLTVL.

Here the CDR3 reads CASRTSRLALRPRGTGELFF. Here the CDR3 DNA reads TGCGCCAGCAGGACCTCGCGACTAGCACTCCGCCCGCGAGGCACCGGGGAGCTGTTTTTT. This chain uses TRBV10-2 with TRBJ2-2; 7 nucleotides match TRBD2. CDR3 length: 20 residues. From germline, CDR1 is WSHSY and CDR2 SAAADI. The J segment lost 4 bases and the V segment lost 6 bases, leaving 23 bases of the junction unmatched.

The V and J genes are TRBV18 and TRBJ2-5; 10 bases are shared with TRBD2. From germline, CDR1 is KGHSH and CDR2 LQKENI. Unmatched junction bases numbered 11, after V lost 3 bases and J lost 4 bases. The CDR3 runs to 17 residues. The CDR3 DNA follows: TGTGCCAGCTCACCTAGACCCGACTTAGCGGGAGGAGAGACCCAGTACTTC. The encoded protein is CASSPRPDLAGGETQYF.

V and J are TRBV5-6 and TRBJ2-7; 14 positions agree with TRBD2. This CDR3 has 16 residues. Germline loops: CDR1 SGHDT, CDR2 YYEEEE. J was trimmed by 3 bases and V by 5 bases; bases with no gene match: 7. In DNA form, the CDR3 reads TGTGCCAGCAGAGCCGGGACTAGCGGGAGAGTCTACGAGCAGTACTTC. Translation: CASRAGTSGRVYEQYF.

This chain joins TRBV30 and TRBJ2-1, with D possibly matching TRBD2 (5 bases). CDR1 is GTSNPN, CDR2 SVGIG, per germline (reference sequence). V was pared by 0 bases and J by 12 bases, with 15 bases between. The CDR3 extends over 13 amino acids. In nucleotides, the CDR3 is TGTGCCTGGAGTGTACTTCGGCAACGGGGGCAGTTCTTC. It codes for CAWSVLRQRGQFF.

This clone was found a few times. V and J are TRBV10-3 and TRBJ1-1, with TRBD1 matching over 7 bases. The V gene end was trimmed by 4 bases and the J gene end by 8 bases; junction bases not matched to a gene: 10. From germline, CDR1 is ENHRY and CDR2 SYGVKD. The CDR3 totals 14 residues. The CDR3 DNA reads as TGTGCCATCAGTGGGGACAGAGTCCCTCAGGAAGCTTTCTTT. Translated: CAISGDRVPQEAFF.

This rearrangement joins TRBV5-1 to TRBJ1-1, with D possibly TRBD1 on 5 matching bases. The CDR3 covers 15 residues. CDR1 SGHRS and CDR2 YFSETQ come from the germline V gene. The V end lost 4 bases, the J end lost 1 base, and 14 bases lay between the germline ends. CDR3 DNA sequence: TGCGCCAGCAGCCTTCTCCAGGGTTGGAACACTGAAGCTTTCTTT. This translates into CASSLLQGWNTEAFF. Full variable domain (rest looked up from reference TRBV5-1 and TRBJ1-1): KAGVTQTPRYLIKTRGQQVTLSCSPISGHRSVSWYQQTPGQGLQFLFEYFSETQRNKGNFPGRFSGRQFSNSRSEMNVSTLELGDSALYLCASSLLQGWNTEAFFGQGTRLTVV.

The genes are TRBV7-9 and TRBJ1-2; D is undetermined. Trimming took 7 bases from V and 2 from J, leaving 11 bases between them. This CDR3 is 13 amino acids long. The germline gives CDR1 SEHNR, CDR2 FQNEAQ (reference sequence). This CDR3 is CASTRPGNYGYTF. The DNA of the CDR3 is TGTGCCAGCACCCGACCCGGGAACTATGGCTACACCTTC.

The J gene is TRBJ1-2, the V gene TRBV20-1, with D unclear. Between the trimmed V and J ends, which lost 8 bases and 7 bases, there was a span of 14 bases. Germline loops: CDR1 DFQATT, CDR2 SNEGSKA (reference sequence). The CDR3 runs to 11 residues. The CDR3 DNA sequence: TGCAGTCCTCAAGGGCCGCTTGGCTACACCTTC. Amino acids: CSPQGPLGYTF.

This clone was seen only once. V gene TRBV11-2 combines with J gene TRBJ1-3; no firm D call. The CDR3 consists of 17 residues. V was clipped by 2 bases and J by 0 bases, with 14 bases between them. The germline gives CDR1 SGHAT, CDR2 FQNNGV. The CDR3 bases are TGTGCCAGCAGCTTACTTGTAAACTTTCGCTCTGGAAACACCATATATTTT. Protein sequence: CASSLLVNFRSGNTIYF.

As to this clone: Within the sample, other DNA sequences also encode this same CDR3. This rearrangement joins TRBV30 to TRBJ1-3; D is ambiguous. Germline V gives CDR1 GTSNPN, CDR2 SVGIG (reference sequence). This CDR3 contains 12 residues. The V end lost 3 bases, the J end lost 4 bases, and 7 bases lay between the germline ends. CDR3 nucleotides: TGTGCCTGGAGCCCCGGCGGAAACACCATATATTTT. It yields the protein CAWSPGGNTIYF. The whole variable domain, filled in from reference TRBV30 and TRBJ1-3, reads SQTIHQWPATLVQPVGSPLSLECTVEGTSNPNLYWYRQAAGRGLQLLFYSVGIGQISSEVPQNLSASRPQDRQFILSSKKLLLSDSGFYLCAWSPGGNTIYFGEGSWLTVV.

This clone was counted a few times. The chain links TRBV5-1 to TRBJ1-1; D gene unclear. Germline-derived CDR1 and CDR2 are SGHRS and YFSETQ. V was shortened by 4 bases and J by 1 base, with 17 bases between the two germline ends. This CDR3 is 16 amino acids long. The CDR3 spells CASSRLEGRQNTEAFF. CDR3 bases: TGCGCCAGCAGCCGACTCGAAGGACGGCAGAACACTGAAGCTTTCTTT.

A few counts support this clone. CDR3 bases: TGCGCCAGCAGCCATTTCTCGACAGGGCAGTTCGATGGCTACACCTTC. Protein sequence: CASSHFSTGQFDGYTF. The J gene is TRBJ1-2, the V gene TRBV4-1; 7 nucleotides agree with TRBD1. The germline CDR1 and CDR2 sequences are MGHRA and YSYEKL. The CDR3 runs to 16 residues. Trimming removed 3 bases from V and 6 bases from J; junction bases left unmatched: 13.

V and J are TRBV7-9 and TRBJ2-5, with 10 bases that match TRBD1. The assigned J gene may be wrong: the sequence end matches TRBJ2-7 better. The CDR3 contains 15 residues. Germline loops: CDR1 SEHNR, CDR2 FQNEAQ (reference sequence). The CDR3 nucleotides are TGTGCCAGCAGCCATCGGGACAGGGGCTCCTACGAGCAGTACTTC. Protein product: CASSHRDRGSYEQYF.

CDR3 in amino acids: CASSNNRGPGEKLFF. For the CDR3, the DNA is TGTGCCAGCTCAAACAACAGGGGGCCGGGCGAAAAACTGTTTTTT. The chain joins TRBV18 to TRBJ1-4; 9 bases line up with TRBD1. With 5 bases clipped from V and 8 bases from J, the junction kept 9 bases outside the gene matches. Germline V gene data show CDR1 as KGHSH and CDR2 as LQKENI. This CDR3 region has 15 residues.

V and J are TRBV11-3 and TRBJ1-2; 7 nucleotides agree with TRBD1. This CDR3 is 15 amino acids long. After removal of 5 bases from V and 0 bases from J, the junction contained 6 bases not matched to a gene. Germline lookup yields CDR1 SGHNT and CDR2 YENEEA. CDR3 in DNA: TGTGCCAGCAGCCCCTTGACAGGGACTAACTATGGCTACACCTTC. It translates to CASSPLTGTNYGYTF.

The rearrangement joins TRBV6-1 to TRBJ1-5; D remains ambiguous. Germline CDR1 is MNHNS and CDR2 is SASEGT. The CDR3 consists of 13 residues. The V end lost 6 bases, the J end lost 4 bases, and 10 bases lay between the germline ends. The CDR3 spells CASSLVTNQPQHF. The CDR3 DNA is TGTGCCAGCAGCCTTGTGACTAATCAGCCCCAGCATTTT.

The chain couples TRBV5-1 to TRBJ2-1; D is perhaps TRBD1 (6 bases). V was shortened by 1 base and J by 3 bases, with 11 bases between the two germline ends. CDR1 and CDR2 from the germline V gene are SGHRS and YFSETQ. CDR3 size: 15 residues. DNA of the CDR3: TGCGCCAGCAGCTTGTACAGGGCCAACTACAATGAGCAGTTCTTC. It codes for CASSLYRANYNEQFF.

This chain connects TRBV5-1 to TRBJ2-1, with D perhaps matching TRBD2 (5 bases). Germline assignment: CDR1 SGHRS and CDR2 YFSETQ. The CDR3 spans 14 residues. Trimming removed 4 bases at V and 4 bases at J, with 12 bases between. CDR3 region: CASSPGNQYNEQFF. For the CDR3, the DNA is TGCGCCAGCAGCCCCGGGAACCAATACAATGAGCAGTTCTTC.

The chain combines TRBV5-1 with TRBJ1-4; tentatively, D is TRBD1 (5 bases). The V and J ends lost 8 bases and 7 bases respectively, with 18 bases between them. The CDR3 covers 14 residues. Germline CDR1 and CDR2: SGHRS and YFSETQ. The CDR3 nucleotides read TGCGCCAGTCACGAGGACAATACGGGTGAAAAACTGTTTTTT. Its protein product is CASHEDNTGEKLFF.

With respect to this clone: The sample holds other DNA sequences that translate to the same CDR3. The CDR3 DNA reads as TGTGCCAGCAGTGTTGAAAGGAACACTGAAGCTTTCTTT. Protein sequence: CASSVERNTEAFF. The V call is TRBV2, the J call TRBJ1-1; D is ambiguous. This CDR3 is 13 amino acids long. CDR1 and CDR2 from the germline V gene are SNHLY and FYNNEI. Trimming took off 4 bases at V and 1 base at J, with 7 bases between the two ends. Filled out from reference TRBV2 and TRBJ1-1, the complete variable domain reads EPEVTQTPSHQVTQMGQEVILRCVPISNHLYFYWYRQILGQKVEFLVSFYNNEISEKSEIFDDQFSVERPDGSNFTLKIRSTKLEDSAMYFCASSVERNTEAFFGQGTRLTVV.

The chain is built from TRBV27 and TRBJ1-4; D call uncertain. The germline V gene has CDR1 MNHEY and CDR2 SMNVEV (reference sequence). Trimming removed 7 bases from V and 7 bases from J, with 13 bases in between. CDR3 length equals 13 residues. CDR3 in DNA: TGTGCCAGCATGAATAGGGCGGGTGAAAAACTGTTTTTT. Translation: CASMNRAGEKLFF.